This T cell receptor beta chain is drawn from a study of blood T cell repertoires in COVID-19. Overall study: Acute-phase and convalescent COVID-19 samples originated in the United States, Italy and Spain. PBMCs, B-cell-depleted T cells, or T cells provided the cDNA or gDNA that made up the material.

The J segment lost 4 bases and the V segment lost 0 bases, leaving 3 bases of the junction unmatched. Germline values: CDR1 SGHNT, CDR2 YYREEE (reference sequence). This CDR3 comprises 15 residues. Seattle participants joined during active infection and were tracked over time. Methods used by the authors: By means of reference gene primer amplification, nucleated cell counts were estimated. The table came from immunoSEQ multiplex PCR; TCRdb's copy has only in-frame clones and leaves some out. V and J calls and clone size follow that table, whereas D and trimming were derived from the DNA. The sample carries about 260,000 clones, 70% to 90% recorded once.

Material for sequencing was peripheral blood. This sequence was found in a woman between 55 and 75 years old with COVID-19, enrolled during active disease. The chain employs TRBV5-4 and TRBJ2-3; 9 nucleotides line up with TRBD2. The CDR3 DNA is TGTGCCAGCAGCTTGGAACTAGCGGGTGCAGATACGCAGTATTTT. Protein sequence: CASSLELAGADTQYF.